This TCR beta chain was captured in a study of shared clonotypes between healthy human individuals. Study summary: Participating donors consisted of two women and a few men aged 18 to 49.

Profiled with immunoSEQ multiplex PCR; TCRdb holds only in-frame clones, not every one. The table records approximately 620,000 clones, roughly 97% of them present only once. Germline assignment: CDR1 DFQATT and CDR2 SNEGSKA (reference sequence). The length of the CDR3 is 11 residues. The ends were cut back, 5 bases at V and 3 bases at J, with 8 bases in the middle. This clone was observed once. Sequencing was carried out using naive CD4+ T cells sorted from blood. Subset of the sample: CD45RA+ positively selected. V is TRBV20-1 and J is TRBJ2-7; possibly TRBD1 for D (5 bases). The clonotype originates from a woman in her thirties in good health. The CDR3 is CSAFDSYEQYF. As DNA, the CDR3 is TGCAGTGCTTTCGACAGCTACGAGCAGTACTTC.